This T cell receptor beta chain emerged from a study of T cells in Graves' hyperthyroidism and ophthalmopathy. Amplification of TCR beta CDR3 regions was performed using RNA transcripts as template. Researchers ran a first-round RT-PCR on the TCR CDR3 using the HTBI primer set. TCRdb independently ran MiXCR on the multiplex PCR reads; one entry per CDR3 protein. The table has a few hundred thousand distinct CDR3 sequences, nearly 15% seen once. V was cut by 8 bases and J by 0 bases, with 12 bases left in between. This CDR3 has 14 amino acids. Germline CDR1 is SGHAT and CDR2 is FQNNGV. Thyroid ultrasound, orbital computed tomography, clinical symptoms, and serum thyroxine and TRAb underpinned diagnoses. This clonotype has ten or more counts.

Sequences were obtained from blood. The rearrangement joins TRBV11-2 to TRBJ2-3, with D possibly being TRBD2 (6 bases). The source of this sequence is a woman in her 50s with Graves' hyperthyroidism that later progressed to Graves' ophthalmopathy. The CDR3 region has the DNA TGTGCCAGCCGGTCCGGGACTAGCACAGATACGCAGTATTTT. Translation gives CASRSGTSTDTQYF.